The present T cell receptor (beta chain) was sequenced within a study of blood T cells in healthy people across ages. Using a J-beta primer mix together with a sample-barcoded 5' primer, a second PCR was run for about 6 to 12 cycles. Individual samples furnished no less than 3 million CDR3-containing paired-end reads apiece. TCRdb reprocessed the 5' RACE reads via MiXCR and lists one record per CDR3 protein. The profile shows hundreds of thousands of distinct CDR3 sequences, roughly 53% of them singletons. The J segment lost 11 bases and the V segment lost 3 bases, leaving 10 bases of the junction unmatched. Per germline, CDR1 SQVTM and CDR2 ANQGSEA. The CDR3 sequence is 13 residues long.

The sequence came from a man in his sixties in good health. The sample consisted of blood. V gene TRBV29-1 combines with J gene TRBJ2-5, with 9 bases aligning to TRBD2. For the CDR3, the DNA is TGCAGCGTTGAGGCGGGGGGGCTCGATGAGCAGTACTTC. It codes for CSVEAGGLDEQYF.